This passage covers 17 T cell receptor beta chains from one sample sequenced in a study of T cell repertoires in cytomegalovirus infection. TCRdb reanalysed the reads using MiXCR and keeps one entry per CDR3 protein. This table holds 600,000 to 700,000 distinct CDR3 sequences, 33% found once. No cognate antigen is known for these TCRs. The source material was cultured PBMCs, sampled from culture after CMV antigen stimulation. These receptors were collected from a human donor in good health (CMV status not recorded). Some clones in this sample may be carry-over from other donors' samples.

This clonotype has just a few counts. The chain has TRBV18 and TRBJ2-1; 8 bases map to TRBD2. CDR1 KGHSH and CDR2 LQKENI come from the germline V gene. After removal of 3 bases from V and 6 bases from J, the junction contained 10 bases not matched to a gene. This CDR3 region has 16 residues. CDR3 bases: TGTGCCAGCTCACCCTTGAGCGGGGGTGCGGGCAATGAGCAGTTCTTC. Translation: CASSPLSGGAGNEQFF.

This chain connects TRBV12-3 or TRBV12-4 to TRBJ2-7; D unresolved. The CDR3 is 13 amino acids. V was cut by 2 bases and J by 2 bases, with 7 bases left in between. The CDR3 nucleotides read TGTGCCAGCAGTTTATCCTATACCTACGAGCAGTACTTC. It is translated as CASSLSYTYEQYF.

The table lists this clonotype with a few counts. This rearrangement joins TRBV12-3 or TRBV12-4 to TRBJ1-6, with a tentative D call TRBD1 (5 bases). The CDR3 length is 15 residues. Trimming removed 6 bases from V and 8 bases from J, with 17 bases in between. The CDR3 spells CASSPRRGLDSPLHF. CDR3 bases: TGTGCCAGCAGCCCCCGTAGGGGATTGGATTCACCCCTCCACTTT.

A few counts support this clonotype. The gene calls are TRBV7-2 and TRBJ2-7; D is perhaps TRBD2 (6 bases). The CDR3 spans 16 residues. V dropped 2 bases and J dropped 0 bases, with 14 bases sitting between them. Germline assignment: CDR1 SGHTA and CDR2 FQGNSA. As DNA, the CDR3 is TGTGCCAGCAGCTTAATCGGCGGGGAGAGCTCCTACGAGCAGTACTTC. Translated: CASSLIGGESSYEQYF.

This clonotype appeared once. The genes are TRBV29-1 and TRBJ2-5; D unresolved. The CDR3 length is 12 residues. Germline assignment: CDR1 SQVTM and CDR2 ANQGSEA. Trimming took 7 bases from V and 5 from J, leaving 14 bases between them. The CDR3 reads CSGRRGMETQYF. CDR3 nucleotides: TGCAGCGGCCGGCGCGGCATGGAGACCCAGTACTTC.

The chain recombines TRBV19 with TRBJ1-1; D is unclear. CDR3 length: 14 residues. V dropped 6 bases and J dropped 5 bases, with 16 bases sitting between them. Germline CDR1 and CDR2: LNHDA and SQIVND (reference sequence). For the CDR3, the DNA is TGTGCCAGTAGACTTCGGACTTTGGTTACTGAAGCTTTCTTT. Protein product: CASRLRTLVTEAFF.

The chain has TRBV29-1 and TRBJ1-1, with D uncertain. Germline V gene data show CDR1 as SQVTM and CDR2 as ANQGSEA. With 5 bases removed from V and 0 bases from J, the gap between germline ends came to 10 bases. This CDR3 is built from 13 residues. This CDR3 is CSVQQSVNTEAFF. As DNA, the CDR3 is TGCAGCGTTCAACAGAGTGTGAACACTGAAGCTTTCTTT.

This clonotype was observed a handful of times. The J gene is TRBJ2-3, the V gene TRBV19; the match to TRBD2 covers 8 bases. This CDR3 region has 15 residues. Germline CDR1 reads LNHDA; CDR2 reads SQIVND (reference sequence). V shed 6 bases, J shed 2 bases, and the junction held 7 bases outside the gene matches. The CDR3 protein is CASRRTSSPTDTQYF. The CDR3 nucleotides read TGTGCCAGTAGAAGGACTAGCAGCCCCACAGATACGCAGTATTTT.

This clonotype was counted only a few times. The chain is built from TRBV7-6 and TRBJ2-1; D assignment may be TRBD1 or TRBD2 (5 bases each). The CDR3 consists of 15 residues. The germline V gene has CDR1 SGHVS and CDR2 FNYEAQ. V was pared by 4 bases and J by 10 bases, with 20 bases between. The CDR3: CASSSKTPGRQEQFF. The CDR3 DNA reads as TGTGCCAGCAGCTCAAAAACCCCGGGACGTCAGGAGCAGTTCTTC.

This CDR3 is CASSLRRGSRLQETQYF. The DNA of the CDR3 is TGTGCCAGCAGTTTAAGGCGGGGGTCCCGCCTCCAAGAGACCCAGTACTTC. The chain links TRBV12-3 or TRBV12-4 to TRBJ2-5, with 7 nucleotides matching TRBD2. CDR3 length equals 17 residues. Germline trimming cut 2 bases from V and 1 base from J; bases unmatched to any gene: 10.

A single count supports this clonotype. V usage is TRBV6-2 or TRBV6-3 and J usage is TRBJ2-3; 8 nucleotides align to TRBD2. This CDR3 has 19 residues. Trimming at V came to 2 bases and at J to 2 bases, leaving 15 bases not matched to a gene. The V gene's germline CDR1 is MNHEY and CDR2 SVGEGT. This CDR3 reads CASSYPLASGGRYTDTQYF. The CDR3 coding sequence is TGTGCCAGCAGTTACCCCCTGGCCTCGGGCGGGAGGTACACAGATACGCAGTATTTT.

The chain has TRBV6-1 and TRBJ1-1, with D unclear. Per germline, CDR1 MNHNS and CDR2 SASEGT. Trimming removed 0 bases from V and 11 bases from J, with 10 bases in between. The CDR3 totals 12 residues. This chain's CDR3 is CASSEAAGGAFF. The CDR3 DNA is TGTGCCAGCAGTGAAGCCGCCGGAGGGGCTTTCTTT.

This clonotype appeared a few times. The gene calls are TRBV19 and TRBJ1-2; perhaps TRBD1 as D (6 bases). CDR1 LNHDA and CDR2 SQIVND come from the germline V gene (reference sequence). The CDR3 totals 15 residues. Trimming pared 5 bases from V and 8 bases from J, leaving 21 bases between. CDR3 DNA sequence: TGTGCCAGTAGTCAGATGAACAGGGCTGGGCTCGGCTACACCTTC. This sequence encodes CASSQMNRAGLGYTF.

This clonotype was counted a few times. The rearrangement joins TRBV19 to TRBJ1-5; D unclear. The CDR3 contains 15 residues. Germline values: CDR1 LNHDA, CDR2 SQIVND (reference sequence). V gave up 3 bases and J gave up 3 bases, with 12 bases separating them. The CDR3 nucleotides are TGTGCCAGTAGTATGGGAGGGTCGCTCAATCAGCCCCAGCATTTT. The encoded protein is CASSMGGSLNQPQHF.

This chain links TRBV20-1 with TRBJ1-2, with 9 nucleotides matching TRBD1. V lost 8 bases, J lost 8 bases, and 12 bases stayed unmatched. Per germline, CDR1 DFQATT and CDR2 SNEGSKA (reference sequence). The CDR3 is 13 residues long. The CDR3 DNA is TGCAGTACATATAACAGGGGGCTACCGGGCTACACCTTC. As protein: CSTYNRGLPGYTF.

This clonotype was counted a few times. The rearrangement joins TRBV11-2 to TRBJ2-3; TRBD2 aligns across 12 bases. CDR1 is SGHAT and CDR2 is FQNNGV in the germline V gene. V lost 2 bases and J lost 10; bases outside the gene matches: 13. CDR3 length: 17 residues. The CDR3 here is CASSLLVRTTSGSAQYF. The CDR3 DNA follows: TGTGCCAGCAGCTTACTTGTGAGGACGACTAGCGGGAGCGCGCAGTATTTT.

This clonotype was counted ten times or more. The rearrangement uses TRBV7-2 and TRBJ2-3; 7 bases are a match to TRBD2. Trimming cost V 5 bases and J 6 bases; bases outside gene matches: 14. This CDR3 contains 16 residues. From germline, CDR1 is SGHTA and CDR2 FQGNSA. The CDR3 DNA is TGTGCCAGCAGCCGATTCGTATGGGAGGGCAGTGATACGCAGTATTTT. It encodes CASSRFVWEGSDTQYF.